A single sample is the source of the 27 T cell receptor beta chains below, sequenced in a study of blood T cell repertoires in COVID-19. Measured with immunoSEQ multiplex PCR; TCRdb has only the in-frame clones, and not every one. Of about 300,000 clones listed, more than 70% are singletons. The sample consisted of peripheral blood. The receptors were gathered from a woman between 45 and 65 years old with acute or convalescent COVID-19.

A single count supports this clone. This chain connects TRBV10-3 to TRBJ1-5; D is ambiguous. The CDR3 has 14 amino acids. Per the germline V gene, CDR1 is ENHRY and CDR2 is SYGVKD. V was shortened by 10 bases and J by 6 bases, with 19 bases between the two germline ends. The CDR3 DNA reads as TGTGCCACCAGAGGAGATATCGGTGCTCAGCCCCAGCATTTT. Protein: CATRGDIGAQPQHF.

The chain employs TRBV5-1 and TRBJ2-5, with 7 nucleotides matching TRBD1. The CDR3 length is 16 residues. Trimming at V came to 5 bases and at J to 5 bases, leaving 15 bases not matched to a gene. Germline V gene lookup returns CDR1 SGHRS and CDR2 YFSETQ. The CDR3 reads CASRTNRGNVGETQYF. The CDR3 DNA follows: TGCGCCAGCAGGACGAACAGGGGCAACGTAGGGGAGACCCAGTACTTC.

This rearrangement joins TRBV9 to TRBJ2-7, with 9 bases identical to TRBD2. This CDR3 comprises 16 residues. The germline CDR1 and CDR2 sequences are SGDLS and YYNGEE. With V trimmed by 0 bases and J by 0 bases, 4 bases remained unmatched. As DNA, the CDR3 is TGTGCCAGCAGCGTAGCGGCTAGCGGGATCTCCTACGAGCAGTACTTC. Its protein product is CASSVAASGISYEQYF.

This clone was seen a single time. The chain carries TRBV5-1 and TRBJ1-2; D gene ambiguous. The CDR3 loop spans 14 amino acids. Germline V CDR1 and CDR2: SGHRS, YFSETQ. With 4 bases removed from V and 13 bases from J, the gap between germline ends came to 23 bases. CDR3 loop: CASSPNLEARGFTF. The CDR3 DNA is TGCGCCAGCAGCCCGAACCTAGAGGCCCGGGGATTCACCTTC.

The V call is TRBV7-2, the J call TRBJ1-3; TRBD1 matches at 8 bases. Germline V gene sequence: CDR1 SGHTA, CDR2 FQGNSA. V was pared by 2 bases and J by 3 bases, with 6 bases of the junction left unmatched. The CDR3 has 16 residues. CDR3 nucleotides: TGTGCCAGCAGCTTATACCGACAGGGGTATGGAAACACCATATATTTT. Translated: CASSLYRQGYGNTIYF.

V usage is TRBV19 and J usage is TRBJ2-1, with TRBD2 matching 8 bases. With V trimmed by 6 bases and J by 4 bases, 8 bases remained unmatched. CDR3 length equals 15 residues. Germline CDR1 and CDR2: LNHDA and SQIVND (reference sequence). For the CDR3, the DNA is TGTGCCAGTAGGTTAGGGCGGGGGGAATACAATGAGCAGTTCTTC. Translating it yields CASRLGRGEYNEQFF.

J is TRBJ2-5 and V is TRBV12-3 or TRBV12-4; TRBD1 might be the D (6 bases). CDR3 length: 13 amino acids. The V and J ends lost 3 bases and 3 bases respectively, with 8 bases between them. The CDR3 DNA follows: TGTGCCAGCAGTTTGACAGGTGAAGAGACCCAGTACTTC. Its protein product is CASSLTGEETQYF.

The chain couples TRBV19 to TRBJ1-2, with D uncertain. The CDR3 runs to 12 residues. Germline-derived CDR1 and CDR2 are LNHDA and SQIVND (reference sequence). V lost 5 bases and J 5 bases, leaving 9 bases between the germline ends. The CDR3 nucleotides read TGTGCCAGTAGTCTATACCCTTATGGCTACACCTTC. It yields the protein CASSLYPYGYTF.

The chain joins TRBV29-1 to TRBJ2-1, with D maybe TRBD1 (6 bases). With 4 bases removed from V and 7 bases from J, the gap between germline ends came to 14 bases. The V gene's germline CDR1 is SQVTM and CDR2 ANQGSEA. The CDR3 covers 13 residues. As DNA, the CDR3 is TGCAGCGTTGGGGGGCTTGGTCGGAATGAGCAGTTCTTC. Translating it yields CSVGGLGRNEQFF.

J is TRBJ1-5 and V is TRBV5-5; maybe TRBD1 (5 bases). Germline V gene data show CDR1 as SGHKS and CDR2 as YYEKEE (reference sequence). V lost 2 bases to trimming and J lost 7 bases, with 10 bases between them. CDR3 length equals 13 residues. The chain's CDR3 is CASSFQGGQPQHF. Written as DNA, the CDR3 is TGTGCCAGCAGCTTCCAGGGAGGGCAGCCCCAGCATTTT.

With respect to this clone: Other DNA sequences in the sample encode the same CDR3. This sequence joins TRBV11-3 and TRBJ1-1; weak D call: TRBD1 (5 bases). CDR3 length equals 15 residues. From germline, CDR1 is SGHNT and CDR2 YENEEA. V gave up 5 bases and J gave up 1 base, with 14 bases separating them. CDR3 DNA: TGTGCCAGCAGCCCTCAGGGCCAGGGGAACACTGAAGCTTTCTTT. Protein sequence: CASSPQGQGNTEAFF.

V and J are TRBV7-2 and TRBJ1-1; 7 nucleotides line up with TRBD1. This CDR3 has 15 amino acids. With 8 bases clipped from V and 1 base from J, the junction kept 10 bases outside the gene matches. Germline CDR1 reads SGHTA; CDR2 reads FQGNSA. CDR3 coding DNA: TGTGCCAGCGGTTTACAGGGGCCCAAGAACACTGAAGCTTTCTTT. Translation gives CASGLQGPKNTEAFF.

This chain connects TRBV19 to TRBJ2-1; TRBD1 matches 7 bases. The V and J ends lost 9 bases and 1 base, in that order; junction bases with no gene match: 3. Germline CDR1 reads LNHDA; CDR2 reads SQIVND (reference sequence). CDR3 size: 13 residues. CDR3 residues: CASSGQSYNEQFF. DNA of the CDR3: TGTGCCAGCTCGGGACAGTCCTACAATGAGCAGTTCTTC. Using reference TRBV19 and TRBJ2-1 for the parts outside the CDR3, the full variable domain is DGGITQSPKYLFRKEGQNVTLSCEQNLNHDAMYWYRQDPGQGLRLIYYSQIVNDFQKGDIAEGYSVSREKKESFPLTVTSAQKNPTAFYLCASSGQSYNEQFFGPGTRLTVL.

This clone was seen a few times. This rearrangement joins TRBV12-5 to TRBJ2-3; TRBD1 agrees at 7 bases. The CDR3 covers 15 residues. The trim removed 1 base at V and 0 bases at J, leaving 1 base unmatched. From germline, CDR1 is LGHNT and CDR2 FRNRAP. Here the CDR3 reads CASGLGRGSTDTQYF. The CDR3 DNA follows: TGTGCTAGTGGTTTGGGCAGGGGGAGCACAGATACGCAGTATTTT.

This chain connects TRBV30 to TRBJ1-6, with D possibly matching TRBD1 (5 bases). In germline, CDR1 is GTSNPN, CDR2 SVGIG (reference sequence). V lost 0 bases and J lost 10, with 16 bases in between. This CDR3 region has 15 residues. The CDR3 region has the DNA TGTGCCTGGAGTGTAGGGTTAGGGGTTTTCTCACCCCTCCACTTT. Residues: CAWSVGLGVFSPLHF.

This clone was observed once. CDR3 in DNA: TGTGCCAGCAGTCCGGGGAGCGGTTCCTACAATGAGCAGTTCTTC. It translates to CASSPGSGSYNEQFF. The chain combines TRBV11-2 with TRBJ2-1; the D gene is possibly TRBD2 (5 bases). Germline V gene data show CDR1 as SGHAT and CDR2 as FQNNGV. The V and J ends lost 6 bases and 1 base respectively, with 13 bases between them. The CDR3 is 15 residues long.

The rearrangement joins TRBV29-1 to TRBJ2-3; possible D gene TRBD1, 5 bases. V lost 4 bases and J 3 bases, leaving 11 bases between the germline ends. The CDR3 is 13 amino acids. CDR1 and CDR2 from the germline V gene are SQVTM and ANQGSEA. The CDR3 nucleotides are TGCAGCGTTGCCAGGGAACTGACAGATACGCAGTATTTT. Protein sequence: CSVARELTDTQYF.

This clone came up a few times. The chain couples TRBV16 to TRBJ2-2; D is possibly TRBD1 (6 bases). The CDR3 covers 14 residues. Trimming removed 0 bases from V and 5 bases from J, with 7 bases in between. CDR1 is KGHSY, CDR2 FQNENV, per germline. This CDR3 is CASSQSGGTGELFF. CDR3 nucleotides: TGTGCCAGCAGCCAATCAGGGGGAACCGGGGAGCTGTTTTTT.

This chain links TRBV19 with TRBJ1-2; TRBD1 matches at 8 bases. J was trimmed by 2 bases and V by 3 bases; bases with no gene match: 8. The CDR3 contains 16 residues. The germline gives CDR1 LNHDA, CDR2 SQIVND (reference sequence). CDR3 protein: CASSIGQGTTNYGYTF. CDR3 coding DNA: TGTGCCAGTAGTATCGGACAGGGAACGACGAACTATGGCTACACCTTC.

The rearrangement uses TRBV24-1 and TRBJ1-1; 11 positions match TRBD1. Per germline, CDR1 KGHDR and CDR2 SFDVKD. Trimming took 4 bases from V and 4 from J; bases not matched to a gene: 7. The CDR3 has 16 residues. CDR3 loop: CATSEAGQGAVTEAFF. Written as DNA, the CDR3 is TGTGCCACCAGTGAAGCCGGACAGGGGGCGGTCACTGAAGCTTTCTTT.

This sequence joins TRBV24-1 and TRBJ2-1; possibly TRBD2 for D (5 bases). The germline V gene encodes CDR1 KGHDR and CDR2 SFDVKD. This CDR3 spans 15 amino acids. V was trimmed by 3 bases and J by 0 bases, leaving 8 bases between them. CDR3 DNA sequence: TGTGCCACCAGTGATAGCGGACGCTCCTACAATGAGCAGTTCTTC. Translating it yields CATSDSGRSYNEQFF.

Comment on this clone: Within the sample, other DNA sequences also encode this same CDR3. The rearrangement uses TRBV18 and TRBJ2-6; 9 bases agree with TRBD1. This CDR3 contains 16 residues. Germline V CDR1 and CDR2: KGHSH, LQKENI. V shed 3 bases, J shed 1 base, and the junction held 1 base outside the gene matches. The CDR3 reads CASSPTGGSGANVLTF. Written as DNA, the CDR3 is TGTGCCAGCTCACCGACAGGGGGATCTGGGGCCAACGTCCTGACTTTC.

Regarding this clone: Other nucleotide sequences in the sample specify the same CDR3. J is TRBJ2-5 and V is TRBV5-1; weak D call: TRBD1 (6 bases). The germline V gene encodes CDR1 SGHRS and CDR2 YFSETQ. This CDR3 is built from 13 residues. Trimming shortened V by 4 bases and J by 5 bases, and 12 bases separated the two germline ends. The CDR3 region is CASSLTGMETQYF. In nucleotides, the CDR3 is TGCGCCAGCAGCCTCACAGGGATGGAGACCCAGTACTTC.

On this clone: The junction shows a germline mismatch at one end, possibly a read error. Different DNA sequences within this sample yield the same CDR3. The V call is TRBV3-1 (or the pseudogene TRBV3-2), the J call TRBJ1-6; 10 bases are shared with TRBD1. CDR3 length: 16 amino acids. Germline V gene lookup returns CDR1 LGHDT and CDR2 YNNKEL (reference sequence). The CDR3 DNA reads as TGTGCTAGCAGCCAATTCCCGGGGACAGGGGATTCACCCCTCCACTTT. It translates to CASSQFPGTGDSPLHF.

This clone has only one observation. The CDR3 coding sequence is TGTGCCTGGGGGGCGGGAGGGGAGCGCTACGAGCAGTACTTC. The encoded protein is CAWGAGGERYEQYF. The V call is TRBV30, the J call TRBJ2-7; 9 bases are a match to TRBD2. Germline CDR1 GTSNPN, CDR2 SVGIG (reference sequence). V lost 5 bases, J lost 3 bases, and 8 bases stayed unmatched. The length of the CDR3 is 14 residues.

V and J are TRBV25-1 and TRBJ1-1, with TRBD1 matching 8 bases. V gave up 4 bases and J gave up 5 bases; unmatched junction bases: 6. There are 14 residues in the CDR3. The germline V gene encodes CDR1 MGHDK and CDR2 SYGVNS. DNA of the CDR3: TGTGCCAGCAGTGGAGCGACAGGGGAGACTGAAGCTTTCTTT. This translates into CASSGATGETEAFF. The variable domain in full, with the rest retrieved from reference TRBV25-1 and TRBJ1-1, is EADIYQTPRYLVIGTGKKITLECSQTMGHDKMYWYQQDPGMELHLIHYSYGVNSTEKGDLSSESTVSRIRTEHFPLTLESARPSHTSQYLCASSGATGETEAFFGQGTRLTVV.

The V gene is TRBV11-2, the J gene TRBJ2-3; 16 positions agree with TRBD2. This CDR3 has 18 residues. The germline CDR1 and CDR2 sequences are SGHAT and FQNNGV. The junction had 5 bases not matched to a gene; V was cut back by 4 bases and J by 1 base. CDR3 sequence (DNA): TGTGCCAGCAGCTCGGGACTAGCGGGAGGGCCGGGCACAGATACGCAGTATTTT. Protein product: CASSSGLAGGPGTDTQYF. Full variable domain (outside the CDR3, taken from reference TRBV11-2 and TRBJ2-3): EAGVAQSPRYKIIEKRQSVAFWCNPISGHATLYWYQQILGQGPKLLIQFQNNGVVDDSQLPKDRFSAERLKGVDSTLKIQPAKLEDSAVYLCASSSGLAGGPGTDTQYFGPGTRLTVL.